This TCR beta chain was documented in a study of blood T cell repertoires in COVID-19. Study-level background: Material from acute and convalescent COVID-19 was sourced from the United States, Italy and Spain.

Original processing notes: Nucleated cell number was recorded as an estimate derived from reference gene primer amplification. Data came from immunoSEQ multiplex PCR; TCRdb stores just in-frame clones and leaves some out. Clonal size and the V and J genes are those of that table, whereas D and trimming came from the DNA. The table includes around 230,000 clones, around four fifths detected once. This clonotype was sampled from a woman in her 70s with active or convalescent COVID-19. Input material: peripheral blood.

CDR3 region: CAISESTGLQGPPLHF. The CDR3, as DNA: TGTGCCATCAGTGAGTCGACGGGTCTACAGGGGCCACCCCTCCACTTT. The genes are TRBV10-3 and TRBJ1-6, with 7 bases fitting TRBD1. Trimming at V came to 0 bases and at J to 11 bases, leaving 10 bases not matched to a gene. In germline, CDR1 is ENHRY, CDR2 SYGVKD. This CDR3 comprises 16 residues.